Listed below are T cell receptor beta chains from one sample, sequenced in a study of T cell changes during pregnancy in multiple sclerosis. Profiled with immunoSEQ multiplex PCR; TCRdb holds only in-frame clones, not every one. The data contain about 110,000 clones, 80% to 95% of them singletons. This material consisted of peripheral blood, taken after pregnancy. These receptors all stem from a female donor with multiple sclerosis, enrolled in a pregnancy study. The CDR3 runs from the conserved cysteine through the conserved F or W. The D gene is left open where the match is weak.

d_gene	v_gene	j_gene	CDR3nt	CDR3aa
NA	TRBV25-1	TRBJ1-2	TGTGCCAGCAGCAGGAGTGACAGCTCCTATGGCTACACCTTC	CASSRSDSSYGYTF
NA	TRBV6-6	TRBJ1-3	TGTGCCAGCAGTTACCCCGGGGAAATTGGAAACACCATATATTTT	CASSYPGEIGNTIYF
TRBD2	TRBV5-1	TRBJ2-1	TGCGCCAGCAGCTTGCGCGGGCGGGAGGGTGATGAGCAGTTCTTC	CASSLRGREGDEQFF
NA	TRBV29-1	TRBJ1-2	TGCAGCGTTGAAGAGTTGCGGGGGGCGCGTGGCTACACCTTC	CSVEELRGARGYTF
NA	TRBV2	TRBJ1-6	TGTGCCAGCAGTGATGGAGGGATCAGTAATTCACCCCTCCACTTT	CASSDGGISNSPLHF
NA	TRBV7-9	TRBJ1-3	TGTGCCAGCAGCCGCAGTGGAGTCTCTGGAAACACCATATATTTT	CASSRSGVSGNTIYF
NA	TRBV2	TRBJ2-3	TGTGCCAGCAGTGAAGAGCGGCCCCCCACAGATACGCAGTATTTT	CASSEERPPTDTQYF
TRBD2	TRBV5-6	TRBJ2-7	TGTGCCAGCAGCTTGGCTAGCGGTTACGAGCAGTACTTC	CASSLASGYEQYF
TRBD1	TRBV30	TRBJ2-7	TGTGCCTGGAGTGCAAAACCTGGACAGGGTGGCGAGCAGTACTTC	CAWSAKPGQGGEQYF
NA	TRBV5-1	TRBJ1-3	TGCGCCAGCAGGGCCCTTCTCTCTGGAAACACCATATATTTT	CASRALLSGNTIYF